The source of this TCR beta chain is a study of OX40 agonist ivuxolimab in advanced cancers. Study-level findings and limits: Among the lowest peripheral clonal expansion occurred in 0.1-3.0 mg/kg partial responders.

Sequencing was performed with immunoSEQ multiplex PCR; in TCRdb, only in-frame clones are kept and a portion is missing. The sample records some 100,000 clones, roughly 90% being singletons. Concerning this clone itself: Its antigen is unidentified.

At cycle 4 day 1, cycle 7 day 1, and baseline, blood was sampled. The germline gives CDR1 ENHRY, CDR2 SYGVKD. V lost 2 bases, J lost 5 bases, and 6 bases lay in between. The CDR3 has 13 amino acids. Here the sequenced sample was CD4+ or CD8+ T cells sorted from blood, taken in a trial of the OX40 agonist ivuxolimab. The chain links TRBV10-3 to TRBJ1-4, with a tentative D call TRBD1 (6 bases). The sequence derives from an adult with an advanced solid tumor such as melanoma, head and neck, liver or kidney cancer. The CDR3: CAISEGQNEKLFF. CDR3 coding DNA: TGTGCCATCAGTGAGGGACAGAATGAAAAACTGTTTTTT.